The present entry profiles one T cell receptor (beta chain) with its context. The data derive from a study of cytomegalovirus exposure and HLA in healthy donors. This CDR3 is 14 amino acids long. Trimming removed 3 bases from V and 2 bases from J, with 9 bases in between. The germline V gene has CDR1 SGDLS and CDR2 YYNGEE. The PCR made use of 60 Vbeta and 13 Jbeta primers. The data were produced by immunoSEQ multiplex PCR, yet TCRdb's version contains in-frame clones alone and is incomplete. The sample includes roughly 220,000 clones, 80% to 90% seen only once; the top ten take about 3%. The sample consisted of PBMCs. The sequence was collected from a man younger than 40 in good health and CMV-seronegative. The rearrangement uses TRBV9 and TRBJ2-1; the D gene is possibly TRBD2 (5 bases). CDR3 protein: CASSDGETYNEQFF. In nucleotides, the CDR3 is TGTGCCAGCAGCGACGGGGAAACCTACAATGAGCAGTTCTTC.